This is a list of T cell receptor beta chains from one sample in a study of OX40 agonist ivuxolimab in advanced cancers. Some clones are missing from TCRdb's copy, which holds only in-frame ones; the method was immunoSEQ multiplex PCR. The data hold about 54,000 clones, with around 89% observed a single time. Sequenced here: CD4+ or CD8+ T cells sorted from blood, sampled in a trial of the OX40 agonist ivuxolimab. The origin of the receptors is an adult with an advanced solid tumor such as melanoma, head and neck, liver or kidney cancer. Each CDR3 is given with its conserved first and last residue. D genes are given only for firm matches. Not every row has a clone size; where given, it reads once, few, many or a size class.

CDR3 DNA | CDR3 protein | D gene | CDR3 length | V gene | clone size | J gene
TGTGCCATCAGTGGGGGACAGGGGTCCTACGAGCAGTACTTC | CAISGGQGSYEQYF | TRBD1 | 14 | TRBV10-3 | . | TRBJ2-7
TGTGCCAGCAGCCAATCTCTGACTCACAATGAGCAGTTCTTC | CASSQSLTHNEQFF | . | 14 | TRBV14 | once | TRBJ2-1
TGTGCCAGTAGTACCGGGACAGGGCGAACCGGGGAGCTGTTTTTT | CASSTGTGRTGELFF | TRBD1 | 15 | TRBV19 | . | TRBJ2-2
TGTGCCAGCTCACCAATAGGGGGCAAGAGGGAGCAGTACTTC | CASSPIGGKREQYF | TRBD1 | 14 | TRBV18 | once | TRBJ2-7
TGTGCCAGCAGTGAAGGGGGGACTGAAGCTTTCTTT | CASSEGGTEAFF | . | 12 | TRBV2 | medium-sized | TRBJ1-1
TGTGCCAGCAGGTACAACTCGGGGGAGACCCAGTACTTC | CASRYNSGETQYF | . | 13 | TRBV2 | . | TRBJ2-5
TGTGCCAGCAGCCAAGAACTAGCGGGAGCCTACGAGCAGTACTTC | CASSQELAGAYEQYF | TRBD2 | 15 | TRBV4-2 | . | TRBJ2-7
TGTGCCAGCAGCCCGACAGCCAGGGCTGGAAACACCATATATTTT | CASSPTARAGNTIYF | . | 15 | TRBV28 | . | TRBJ1-3
TGTGCCTGGAGCCCGGGACATAGTCTAGGGACCCAGTACTTC | CAWSPGHSLGTQYF | . | 14 | TRBV30 | . | TRBJ2-5
TGCGCCAGCAGGGTCTCTAGCGGGGAACTGGCGACCCAGTACTTC | CASRVSSGELATQYF | TRBD2 | 15 | TRBV5-1 | . | TRBJ2-5
TGTGCCAGCAGGGTGGGACAGGGGGCGAACGAGCAGTACTTC | CASRVGQGANEQYF | TRBD1 | 14 | TRBV6-6 | . | TRBJ2-7
TGTGCCAGCAGTCGTATTCAGGGCGGTCAGCCCCAGCATTTT | CASSRIQGGQPQHF | . | 14 | TRBV27 | . | TRBJ1-5
TGTGCCAGCAGTAGTGCGGGGGTCTCCTACGAGCAGTACTTC | CASSSAGVSYEQYF | TRBD2 | 14 | TRBV28 | once | TRBJ2-7
TGTGCCAGCGAGGTCCCGGGACAGGGGAAGACTGAAGCTTTCTTT | CASEVPGQGKTEAFF | TRBD1 | 15 | TRBV6-6 | . | TRBJ1-1
TGTGCCAGCAGTCAGACCGGACGCAATCAGCCCCAGCATTTT | CASSQTGRNQPQHF | . | 14 | TRBV2 | few | TRBJ1-5
TGCGCCAGTACCACAGGGAATAATTCACCCCTCCACTTT | CASTTGNNSPLHF | . | 13 | TRBV5-1 | . | TRBJ1-6
TGTGCCAGCAGTAAGCAGGGGGAGCTGTTTTTT | CASSKQGELFF | . | 11 | TRBV28 | . | TRBJ2-2
TGTGCCAGCAGCCTCCAGGGGGGGAAGAACACCGGGGAGCTGTTTTTT | CASSLQGGKNTGELFF | . | 16 | TRBV4-2 | . | TRBJ2-2
TGTGCCAGCAGCAATCCAGTGACTAGCGGGAGGGACAATGAGCAGTTCTTC | CASSNPVTSGRDNEQFF | TRBD2 | 17 | TRBV7-9 | . | TRBJ2-1
TGTGCCAGCAGTGGGACTAGTCGGCGGAACAATGAGCAGTTCTTC | CASSGTSRRNNEQFF | TRBD2 | 15 | TRBV2 | . | TRBJ2-1
TGCGCCAGCAGCTTGGGGACAGGGAAAACAACTGAAAAACTGTTTTTT | CASSLGTGKTTEKLFF | TRBD1 | 16 | TRBV5-1 | . | TRBJ1-4
TGCAGCGCTCAACCGGGAGCCGGGACCACCGGGGAGCTGTTTTTT | CSAQPGAGTTGELFF | . | 15 | TRBV29-1 | . | TRBJ2-2
TGTGCCAGCAGCTTAAATCCCAGGGGAAGTGAAAAACTGTTTTTT | CASSLNPRGSEKLFF | . | 15 | TRBV11-2 | once | TRBJ1-4
TGTGCCAGCAGCCGAAGACAGGGTGACACTGAAGCTTTCTTT | CASSRRQGDTEAFF | TRBD1 | 14 | TRBV5-4 | . | TRBJ1-1
TGTGCCATCAGTGAGTCCCCCCAGGGGGGTGAGCAGTTCTTC | CAISESPQGGEQFF | . | 14 | TRBV10-3 | . | TRBJ2-1
TGCAGCGTTGAGGTCGACGGCACAGATACGCAGTATTTT | CSVEVDGTDTQYF | . | 13 | TRBV29-1 | . | TRBJ2-3
TGCGCCAGCACACAGGGGGCTGGAGAGACCCAGTACTTC | CASTQGAGETQYF | TRBD1 | 13 | TRBV5-1 | . | TRBJ2-5
TGTGCCAGCAGCCCTGGGGGAGCTAACACTGAAGCTTTCTTT | CASSPGGANTEAFF | . | 14 | TRBV9 | once | TRBJ1-1
TGCGCCAGCAGCTCCGCCGGGACAGGGGTCTATGGCTACACCTTC | CASSSAGTGVYGYTF | TRBD1 | 15 | TRBV5-1 | . | TRBJ1-2
TGCGCCAGCAGCTCAACCGGGACAGGGCGGTACGAGCAGTACTTC | CASSSTGTGRYEQYF | TRBD1 | 15 | TRBV5-1 | once | TRBJ2-7
TGTGCCAGCAGCTTGGAATGGCGGGCCACAGATACGCAGTATTTT | CASSLEWRATDTQYF | . | 15 | TRBV5-4 | . | TRBJ2-3
TGTGCCAGCAGTAAGACAGGCCGCGGGAACACTGAAGCTTTCTTT | CASSKTGRGNTEAFF | . | 15 | TRBV6-1 | . | TRBJ1-1
TGCGCCAGCAGTGACCCTAACAGGGGGGGTTATGAAAAACTGTTTTTT | CASSDPNRGGYEKLFF | TRBD1 | 16 | TRBV10-1 | once | TRBJ1-4
TGTGCCTGGAACCCCGGGGCCAACGTCCTGACTTTC | CAWNPGANVLTF | . | 12 | TRBV30 | . | TRBJ2-6
TGTGCCAGCAGCTTTTCAGGCTCACCCCTCCACTTT | CASSFSGSPLHF | . | 12 | TRBV28 | once | TRBJ1-6
TGCGCCAGCAGCTTCGACCCTGGGGCGGGGGAGACCCAGTACTTC | CASSFDPGAGETQYF | . | 15 | TRBV5-1 | . | TRBJ2-5
TGCGCCAGCAGCGCACCTAACTATGGCTACACCTTC | CASSAPNYGYTF | . | 12 | TRBV5-1 | few | TRBJ1-2
TGCGCCAGCAGTCTACAAGAGACCCAGTACTTC | CASSLQETQYF | . | 11 | TRBV5-1 | . | TRBJ2-5
TGTGCCTGGAGCCGGGACAGCGACTATGGCTACACCTTC | CAWSRDSDYGYTF | TRBD1 | 13 | TRBV30 | . | TRBJ1-2
TGTGCCAGTAAATGGGGGGCCAATTCACCCCTCCACTTT | CASKWGANSPLHF | . | 13 | TRBV19 | . | TRBJ1-6
TGTGCCTGGAGTGTCGGAAGCAGCATGAACACTGAAGCTTTCTTT | CAWSVGSSMNTEAFF | . | 15 | TRBV30 | medium-sized | TRBJ1-1
TGCGCCAGCAGCTTGGGAGACACCCTTCAAGAGACCCAGTACTTC | CASSLGDTLQETQYF | . | 15 | TRBV5-1 | . | TRBJ2-5
TGTGCCTGGAGTGTCATGGGGACCGGGGGGCTGTTTTTT | CAWSVMGTGGLFF | . | 13 | TRBV30 | . | TRBJ2-2
TGTGCCACCAGCAGGGGACGGGATACGGTCTACGAGCAGTACTTC | CATSRGRDTVYEQYF | . | 15 | TRBV15 | . | TRBJ2-7
TGTGCCAGCAGCTTAAGACAGGGAAATGGCTACACCTTC | CASSLRQGNGYTF | TRBD1 | 13 | TRBV5-6 | . | TRBJ1-2
TGTGCCAGCTCACCACCCCATTCCTACGAGCAGTACTTC | CASSPPHSYEQYF | . | 13 | TRBV18 | . | TRBJ2-7
TGTGCCAGCAGTTGGTACAGATATGGCTACACCTTC | CASSWYRYGYTF | . | 12 | TRBV27 | . | TRBJ1-2
TGTGCCAGCAGTGATACCGGGACTAGCGGCCTCTCCTACGAGCAGTACTTC | CASSDTGTSGLSYEQYF | TRBD2 | 17 | TRBV27 | . | TRBJ2-7
TGTGCCAGCAGTTACTCTAGGGGGCCCTACGAGCAGTACTTC | CASSYSRGPYEQYF | TRBD1 | 14 | TRBV6-5 | . | TRBJ2-7
TGTGCCAGCAGCCTTACGGGGACGCCGTTCCAGCATTTT | CASSLTGTPFQHF | . | 13 | TRBV6-1 | . | TRBJ1-5